This TCR beta chain is from a study of spatial heterogeneity in lung cancer (dated by TCRdb to between 2017 and 2020). Describing the broader study: Beta-chain transcripts were consistently detected in greater numbers than alpha-chain transcripts, which likely reflects a higher abundance of beta-chain transcripts. In the raw uncorrected reads, each unique combination of TCR and UMI appeared on average more than ten times. In non-small cell lung cancer, the study quantitatively compared TCR alpha and beta repertoires across several tumor regions, matched nontumor lung, and blood. TCR repertoire features were related to nonsynonymous mutation counts determined by whole-exome sequencing of tumor tissue. Both alpha and beta chains were TCR-sequenced in samples taken at surgery, namely 220 tumor regions, around 64 matched nontumor lung samples and 56 PBMC samples. Results and caveats for the whole study, not just this receptor: Additional single-cell paired TCR alpha and beta sequencing was considered necessary to confirm, at a functional level, the hypothesis that regional TCRs recognize regional mutations. Ubiquitous expanded tumor TCRs showed up in blood more often at tumor resection than at routine follow-up.

The time point label, read with the paper, signifies: sample taken at primary tumor resection. Whole RNA extracted from tumor and nontumor lung tissue, or from cryopreserved PBMC samples, was used for TCR sequencing without cell sorting. The donors were 72 patients from the lung TRACERx cohort who had early-stage, untreated non-small cell lung cancer. Patients were selected for TCR sequencing only if sufficient RNA was available from at least two tumor regions. The V and J ends are trimmed by 7 bases and 4 bases, leaving 16 bases between them. Including cysteine and phenylalanine, the CDR3 has 15 amino acids. The only DNA kept is the CDR3, 45 bases in frame from the first base. CDR1 and CDR2 are drawn from the germline V gene: MNHNS, SASEGT. This clonotype was detected only a few times. What antigen it recognizes has not been identified. No per-base quality is available; no much larger clone lies one base away.

Library prep was done by 5' RACE. Reads for this sample came from a NextSeq 500. The TCR library protocol attached a unique molecular identifier to each TCR cDNA molecule to allow correction of PCR and sequencing errors. The study's processing was this. Decombinator tools were used for TCR identification, UMI-based error correction and CDR3 extraction. TCRs above a frequency of 2 per 1,000, corresponding to the top 1% of the tumor frequency distribution, were defined as expanded. Renyi diversity was computed with the R vegan package after each repertoire had been subsampled 100 times to 5,000 TCRs. CDR3 similarity networks were built from amino acid triplet string-kernel similarity, connecting CDR3s with pairwise similarity above 0.82. TCRdb trimmed public reads at Q25 via fastp, called clones via MiXCR and kept in-frame beta chains. A single entry per CDR3 protein holds the most common genes and DNA from its merged rows. The V and J calls and clone size are TCRdb's, not the authors'. The sample table lists tens of thousands of distinct CDR3 sequences, more than 10% of them with a count of one. Together, the top ten hold roughly 6.9% of the sample.

This sequence originates from a male donor with early-stage non-small cell lung cancer. Source: PBMCs, taken at surgery. The V and J genes are TRBV6-1 and TRBJ2-2, with no D gene named confidently. The sequenced DNA is TGTGCCAGCAAACACCTTACTGCTATCACCGGGGAGCTGTTTTTT. This sequence encodes CASKHLTAITGELFF.